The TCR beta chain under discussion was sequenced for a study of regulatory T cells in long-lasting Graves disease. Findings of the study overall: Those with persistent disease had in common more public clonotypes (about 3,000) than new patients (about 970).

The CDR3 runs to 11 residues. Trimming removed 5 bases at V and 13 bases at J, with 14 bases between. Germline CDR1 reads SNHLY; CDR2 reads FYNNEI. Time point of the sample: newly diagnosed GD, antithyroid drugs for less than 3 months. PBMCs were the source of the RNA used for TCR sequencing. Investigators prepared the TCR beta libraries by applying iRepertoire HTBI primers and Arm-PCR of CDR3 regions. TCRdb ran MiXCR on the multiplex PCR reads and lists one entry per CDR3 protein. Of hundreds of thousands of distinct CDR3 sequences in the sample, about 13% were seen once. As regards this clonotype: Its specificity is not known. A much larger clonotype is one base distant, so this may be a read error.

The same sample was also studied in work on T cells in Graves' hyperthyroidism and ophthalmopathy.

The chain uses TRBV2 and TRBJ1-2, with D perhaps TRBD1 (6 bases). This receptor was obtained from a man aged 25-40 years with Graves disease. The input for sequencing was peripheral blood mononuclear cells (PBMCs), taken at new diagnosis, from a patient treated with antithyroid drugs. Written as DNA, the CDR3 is TGTGCCAGCAGTAGGGACACCCCAGGCACCTTC. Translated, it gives CASSRDTPGTF.